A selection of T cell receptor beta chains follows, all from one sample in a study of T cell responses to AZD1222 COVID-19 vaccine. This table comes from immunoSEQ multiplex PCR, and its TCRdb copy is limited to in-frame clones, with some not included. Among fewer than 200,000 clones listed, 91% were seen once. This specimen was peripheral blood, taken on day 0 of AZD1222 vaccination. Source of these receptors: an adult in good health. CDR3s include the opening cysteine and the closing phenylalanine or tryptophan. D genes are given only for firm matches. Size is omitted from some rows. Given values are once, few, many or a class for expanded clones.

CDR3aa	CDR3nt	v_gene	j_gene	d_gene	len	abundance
CASSGRGAHSNQPQHF	TGTGCCAGCAGTGGTCGTGGGGCTCATAGCAATCAGCCCCAGCATTTT	TRBV6-1	TRBJ1-5	-	16	-
CASRTNQISNYGYTF	TGTGCCAGCAGGACGAATCAGATTTCTAACTATGGCTACACCTTC	TRBV6-5	TRBJ1-2	-	15	-
CASSPLQLRGAVYGYTF	TGTGCCAGCTCACCACTGCAACTACGGGGTGCGGTGTATGGCTACACCTTC	TRBV18	TRBJ1-2	-	17	-
CASTTQDSPTDTQYF	TGTGCCAGCACTACGCAGGACAGTCCCACAGATACGCAGTATTTT	TRBV3-1/TRBV3-2	TRBJ2-3	-	15	once
CAWRRGQAQLFF	TGTGCCTGGAGAAGAGGACAGGCGCAACTGTTTTTT	TRBV30	TRBJ1-4	TRBD1	12	-
CASSQSGRTDGGTPQHF	TGCGCCAGCAGTCAATCTGGAAGGACAGATGGGGGTACGCCCCAGCATTTT	TRBV23-1	TRBJ1-5	-	17	-
CASSLMQGAVTEAFF	TGTGCCAGCAGCTTAATGCAGGGGGCGGTGACTGAAGCTTTCTTT	TRBV7-9	TRBJ1-1	TRBD1	15	-
CASSYSGLPSRGELFF	TGTGCCAGCAGTTACTCAGGTCTACCCTCGCGCGGGGAGCTGTTTTTT	TRBV6-5	TRBJ2-2	-	16	-
CASSQTAGQGEPQHF	TGTGCCAGCAGCCAAACCGCGGGACAGGGAGAGCCCCAGCATTTT	TRBV7-2	TRBJ1-5	TRBD1	15	-
CASSYGSRSYEQYF	TGTGCCAGCAGTTATGGGTCCCGTTCCTACGAGCAGTACTTC	TRBV6-6	TRBJ2-7	-	14	-
CASSQLDGANTGELFF	TGTGCCAGCAGCCAACTCGACGGTGCGAACACCGGGGAGCTGTTTTTT	TRBV3-1/TRBV3-2	TRBJ2-2	-	16	few
CASSLLRDRPYEQYF	TGTGCCAGCAGTTTGCTCCGGGACAGGCCCTACGAGCAGTACTTC	TRBV6-2/TRBV6-3	TRBJ2-7	TRBD1	15	-
CASSTYTEAFF	TGTGCCAGCAGCACCTACACTGAAGCTTTCTTT	TRBV11-2	TRBJ1-1	-	11	once
CASSYSTGGGEKLFF	TGTGCCAGCAGTTACTCGACTGGGGGCGGAGAAAAACTGTTTTTT	TRBV6-5	TRBJ1-4	-	15	-
CASSTLGEQYF	TGTGCCAGTAGTACCTTGGGGGAGCAGTACTTC	TRBV19	TRBJ2-7	-	11	-
CASSQTGGSNGYTF	TGTGCCAGCAGCCAAACGGGGGGGAGTAATGGCTACACCTTC	TRBV16	TRBJ1-2	-	14	-
CASSLAPSSSGNTIYF	TGTGCCAGCAGCTTGGCCCCGTCCAGCTCTGGAAACACCATATATTTT	TRBV5-6	TRBJ1-3	-	16	-
CASSQASGTASYEQYF	TGCGCCAGCAGCCAGGCGTCCGGGACAGCCTCCTACGAGCAGTACTTC	TRBV4-1	TRBJ2-7	TRBD1	16	-
CASSWGTRGTEAFF	TGTGCCAGCAGCTGGGGCACCCGGGGCACTGAAGCTTTCTTT	TRBV6-5	TRBJ1-1	-	14	-
CASSLGRGTSYEQYF	TGTGCCAGCAGTTTAGGCAGGGGCACCTCCTACGAGCAGTACTTC	TRBV27	TRBJ2-7	-	15	-
CASSPGNTEAFF	TGTGCCAGCAGTCCCGGGAACACTGAAGCTTTCTTT	TRBV6-6	TRBJ1-1	-	12	-
CASSLAYGERETQYF	TGTGCCAGCAGCTTAGCGTACGGGGAGCGAGAGACCCAGTACTTC	TRBV7-9	TRBJ2-5	-	15	-
CASSLDPLAAQFF	TGTGCCAGCAGCTTAGACCCTCTAGCGGCCCAGTTCTTC	TRBV7-2	TRBJ2-1	TRBD2	13	-
CASSYVGGEYQETQYF	TGTGCCAGCAGTTACGTCGGGGGGGAGTACCAAGAGACCCAGTACTTC	TRBV6-5	TRBJ2-5	TRBD2	16	-
CATSRDRLNYEQYF	TGTGCCACCAGCAGGGACAGGTTAAATTACGAGCAGTACTTC	TRBV15	TRBJ2-7	TRBD1	14	-
CATSGGATYEQYF	TGTGCCACCAGTGGGGGGGCAACCTACGAGCAGTACTTC	TRBV24-1	TRBJ2-7	-	13	-
CASSPDRDDLENF	TGTGCCAGCAGCCCCGACAGGGATGACCTCGAGAACTTC	TRBV2	TRBJ2-7	TRBD1	13	-
CASSFLGSSYEQYF	TGTGCCAGCAGTTTCCTTGGGAGCTCCTACGAGCAGTACTTC	TRBV27	TRBJ2-7	-	14	-
CASSQQGTAYGYTF	TGTGCCAGCAGTCAACAGGGGACAGCCTATGGCTACACCTTC	TRBV6-5	TRBJ1-2	TRBD1	14	-
CASSPNGAQETQYF	TGTGCCAGCAGCCCCAACGGGGCCCAAGAGACCCAGTACTTC	TRBV7-2	TRBJ2-5	-	14	-
CASSQGPGISGSIQQYF	TGTGCCAGCAGCCAAGGCCCCGGAATCTCGGGGTCTATTCAGCAGTACTTC	TRBV3-1/TRBV3-2	TRBJ2-7	-	17	-
CASRLAGNTGELFF	TGTGCCAGCAGACTAGCGGGGAACACCGGGGAGCTGTTTTTT	TRBV7-3	TRBJ2-2	TRBD2	14	-
CAISDTQGSPLHF	TGTGCCATCAGTGACACTCAAGGGTCACCCCTCCACTTT	TRBV10-3	TRBJ1-6	-	13	-
CASSIDIASPLHF	TGTGCCAGTAGTATTGACATTGCCTCACCCCTCCACTTT	TRBV19	TRBJ1-6	-	13	once
CASSRGQDLAGELFF	TGTGCCAGCAGCCGGGGACAGGATCTTGCCGGGGAGCTGTTTTTT	TRBV7-2	TRBJ2-2	TRBD1	15	-
CASSVGQGSQPQHF	TGTGCCAGCAGCGTAGGACAGGGTAGTCAGCCCCAGCATTTT	TRBV9	TRBJ1-5	TRBD1	14	-
CSVAAAGDNYGYTF	TGCAGCGTTGCAGCGGCAGGAGATAACTATGGCTACACCTTC	TRBV29-1	TRBJ1-2	-	14	-
CASSTGTVGSGNTIYF	TGTGCCAGCAGCACCGGGACAGTTGGCTCTGGAAACACCATATATTTT	TRBV25-1	TRBJ1-3	TRBD1	16	-
CSASRAGWEKLFF	TGCAGTGCTAGTAGGGCCGGATGGGAAAAACTGTTTTTT	TRBV20-1	TRBJ1-4	-	13	once
CASSFGQNQPQHF	TGTGCCAGCAGTTTCGGTCAGAATCAGCCCCAGCATTTT	TRBV12-3/TRBV12-4	TRBJ1-5	-	13	-
CASSSGTFSTDTQYF	TGTGCCAGCAGCTCGGGGACATTTAGCACAGATACGCAGTATTTT	TRBV7-8	TRBJ2-3	-	15	few
CASSASLAVNNEQFF	TGTGCCAGCAGTGCCAGTCTAGCGGTAAACAATGAGCAGTTCTTC	TRBV27	TRBJ2-1	TRBD2	15	-
CASSYGANVLTF	TGTGCCAGCAGCTATGGGGCCAACGTCCTGACTTTC	TRBV11-2	TRBJ2-6	-	12	-
CSAEAGGGVSGNTIYF	TGCAGCGCTGAGGCAGGTGGGGGAGTCTCTGGAAACACCATATATTTT	TRBV29-1	TRBJ1-3	-	16	once
CASTLGPYADTQYF	TGTGCCAGCACCTTGGGGCCGTATGCAGATACGCAGTATTTT	TRBV28	TRBJ2-3	-	14	-
CASSDRPNTEAFF	TGTGCCAGCAGTGACCGGCCTAACACTGAAGCTTTCTTT	TRBV6-4	TRBJ1-1	-	13	-
CASSFGRDGNQPQHF	TGTGCCAGCAGCTTCGGCAGGGACGGGAATCAGCCCCAGCATTTT	TRBV5-6	TRBJ1-5	-	15	-
CSVLISGLTGANTGELFF	TGCAGCGTCCTAATCTCGGGACTCACCGGCGCGAACACCGGGGAGCTGTTTTTT	TRBV29-1	TRBJ2-2	-	18	-
CASNLGTVTSYEQYF	TGCGCCAGCAATTTGGGGACAGTAACATCCTACGAGCAGTACTTC	TRBV5-1	TRBJ2-7	TRBD1	15	-
CASRRGGVSNQPQHF	TGTGCCAGCAGGAGAGGGGGGGTTAGCAATCAGCCCCAGCATTTT	TRBV6-5	TRBJ1-5	-	15	-
CASSFSQGSWNSPLHF	TGTGCCAGCAGCTTTTCCCAGGGGAGTTGGAATTCACCCCTCCACTTT	TRBV11-2	TRBJ1-6	-	16	few